The rows below give T cell receptor beta chains drawn from one sample of a study of metastatic and nonmetastatic thyroid tumors. TCRdb re-called the PCR reads with MiXCR. Of some 69,000 clones detected, 11% to 15% appear once; the ten largest clones hold approximately 7%. Sequenced sample: blood. These receptors all come from a male donor with papillary thyroid cancer or a benign thyroid nodule (not recorded which). Some clones in this sample may be carry-over from other donors' samples. Each CDR3 is given with its conserved first and last residue. D genes are given only for firm matches. Some rows have no size entry. The others give once, few or many, or a class for an expanded clone.

d_gene: NA; v_gene: TRBV29-1; len: 12; abundance: many; j_gene: TRBJ2-2; CDR3aa: CSVHSHTGELFF; CDR3nt: TGCAGCGTTCACTCACACACCGGGGAGCTGTTTTTT
d_gene: NA; v_gene: TRBV10-3; len: 17; abundance: many; j_gene: TRBJ2-6; CDR3aa: CAISEPGQASGANVLTF; CDR3nt: TGTGCCATCAGTGAACCCGGCCAGGCCTCTGGGGCCAACGTCCTGACTTTC
d_gene: TRBD1; v_gene: TRBV10-3; len: 14; abundance: many; j_gene: TRBJ2-1; CDR3aa: CAISPGTGEDEQFF; CDR3nt: TGTGCCATCAGCCCCGGGACAGGGGAAGATGAGCAGTTCTTC
d_gene: TRBD2; v_gene: TRBV6-5; len: 14; abundance: many; j_gene: TRBJ2-3; CDR3aa: CASSYLRELDTQYF; CDR3nt: TGTGCCAGCAGTTACCTGCGGGAGTTAGATACGCAGTATTTT
d_gene: TRBD1; v_gene: TRBV6-2/TRBV6-3; len: 13; abundance: NA; j_gene: TRBJ1-1; CDR3aa: CASSRDRVAESFF; CDR3nt: TGTGCCAGCAGTCGGGACAGGGTAGCTGAATCTTTCTTT
d_gene: TRBD2; v_gene: TRBV19; len: 14; abundance: many; j_gene: TRBJ2-3; CDR3aa: CASSRLAGADTQYF; CDR3nt: TGTGCCAGTAGTCGGCTAGCGGGGGCAGATACGCAGTATTTT
d_gene: NA; v_gene: TRBV19; len: 14; abundance: many; j_gene: TRBJ2-1; CDR3aa: CASSGTLSWNEQFF; CDR3nt: TGTGCCAGCAGTGGTACCCTCTCCTGGAATGAGCAGTTCTTC
d_gene: NA; v_gene: TRBV18; len: 15; abundance: many; j_gene: TRBJ1-1; CDR3aa: CASSPGQTVGTEAFF; CDR3nt: TGTGCCAGCTCACCAGGACAGACGGTGGGAACTGAAGCTTTCTTT
d_gene: TRBD2; v_gene: TRBV6-1; len: 14; abundance: many; j_gene: TRBJ2-3; CDR3aa: CASSSGRGTDTQYF; CDR3nt: TGTGCCAGCAGTAGCGGGAGGGGAACAGATACGCAGTATTTT
d_gene: TRBD1; v_gene: TRBV27; len: 12; abundance: few; j_gene: TRBJ1-1; CDR3aa: CASSVQGGEAFF; CDR3nt: TGTGCCAGCAGTGTCCAGGGGGGGGAAGCTTTCTTT
d_gene: TRBD1; v_gene: TRBV7-9; len: 16; abundance: many; j_gene: TRBJ2-2; CDR3aa: CASSPQGTGGTGELFF; CDR3nt: TGTGCCAGCAGCCCTCAGGGGACAGGGGGCACCGGGGAGCTGTTTTTT
d_gene: TRBD1; v_gene: TRBV4-3; len: 14; abundance: many; j_gene: TRBJ1-6; CDR3aa: CASSHTGDNSPLHF; CDR3nt: TGCGCCAGCAGCCATACAGGGGATAATTCACCCCTCCACTTT
d_gene: TRBD2; v_gene: TRBV20-1; len: 16; abundance: many; j_gene: TRBJ2-3; CDR3aa: CSASGASGREGDTQYF; CDR3nt: TGCAGTGCTAGTGGGGCTAGCGGGAGGGAAGGAGATACGCAGTATTTT
d_gene: TRBD2; v_gene: TRBV5-1; len: 14; abundance: many; j_gene: TRBJ2-5; CDR3aa: CASRWTSGQETQYF; CDR3nt: TGCGCCAGCAGGTGGACTAGCGGGCAAGAGACCCAGTACTTC
d_gene: TRBD2; v_gene: TRBV5-4; len: 15; abundance: few; j_gene: TRBJ2-5; CDR3aa: CASSFKLAGEETHYF; CDR3nt: TGTGCCAGCAGCTTTAAGCTAGCGGGAGAAGAGACCCATTACTTC
d_gene: NA; v_gene: TRBV20-1; len: 13; abundance: many; j_gene: TRBJ2-1; CDR3aa: CSASGTPPDEQFF; CDR3nt: TGCAGTGCTAGCGGGACCCCCCCAGATGAGCAGTTCTTC
d_gene: NA; v_gene: TRBV11-2; len: 15; abundance: NA; j_gene: TRBJ2-1; CDR3aa: CASSSPVLGSNEQFF; CDR3nt: TGTGCCAGCAGTTCACCTGTACTGGGCTCCAATGAGCAGTTCTTC
d_gene: NA; v_gene: TRBV5-6; len: 16; abundance: NA; j_gene: TRBJ2-2; CDR3aa: CASSLEAASRDGELFF; CDR3nt: TGTGCCAGCAGCTTAGAAGCGGCATCGAGAGATGGGGAGCTGTTTTTT
d_gene: NA; v_gene: TRBV12-1; len: 15; abundance: NA; j_gene: TRBJ1-2; CDR3aa: CASSFKHPRDYGYTF; CDR3nt: TGTGCCAGCAGCTTTAAGCACCCTCGTGACTATGGCTACACCTTC
d_gene: TRBD1; v_gene: TRBV6-1; len: 16; abundance: many; j_gene: TRBJ1-2; CDR3aa: CASRVQGGGINYGYTF; CDR3nt: TGTGCCAGCAGGGTACAGGGGGGGGGGATTAACTATGGCTACACCTTC
d_gene: TRBD2; v_gene: TRBV12-3/TRBV12-4; len: 18; abundance: many; j_gene: TRBJ2-1; CDR3aa: CASSLAGISGSSYNEQFF; CDR3nt: TGTGCCAGCAGTTTAGCCGGGATTAGCGGGAGTTCCTACAATGAGCAGTTCTTC
d_gene: NA; v_gene: TRBV10-2; len: 14; abundance: many; j_gene: TRBJ1-1; CDR3aa: CASSAPTDNTEAFF; CDR3nt: TGCGCCAGCAGTGCCCCGACAGACAACACTGAAGCTTTCTTT
d_gene: NA; v_gene: TRBV20-1; len: 10; abundance: many; j_gene: TRBJ2-3; CDR3aa: CSATTDTQYF; CDR3nt: TGCAGTGCTACCACAGATACGCAGTATTTT
d_gene: NA; v_gene: TRBV12-3/TRBV12-4; len: 14; abundance: many; j_gene: TRBJ1-6; CDR3aa: CASSLQGVDSPLHF; CDR3nt: TGTGCCAGCAGTTTACAGGGCGTCGATTCACCCCTCCACTTT
d_gene: NA; v_gene: TRBV10-3; len: 15; abundance: many; j_gene: TRBJ2-5; CDR3aa: CAISEWRESGETQYF; CDR3nt: TGTGCCATCAGTGAGTGGAGGGAATCGGGGGAGACCCAGTACTTC
d_gene: TRBD2; v_gene: TRBV6-2/TRBV6-3; len: 15; abundance: many; j_gene: TRBJ2-1; CDR3aa: CATRAKAGTYNEQFF; CDR3nt: TGTGCCACCAGAGCCAAAGCGGGAACCTACAATGAGCAGTTCTTC
d_gene: TRBD2; v_gene: TRBV20-1; len: 16; abundance: many; j_gene: TRBJ2-2; CDR3aa: CSVRTSGSMSTGELFF; CDR3nt: TGCAGTGTTCGGACTAGCGGGAGCATGAGCACCGGGGAGCTGTTTTTT
d_gene: NA; v_gene: TRBV19; len: 12; abundance: many; j_gene: TRBJ2-5; CDR3aa: CASSAAQETQYF; CDR3nt: TGTGCCAGTAGTGCGGCCCAAGAGACCCAGTACTTC
d_gene: NA; v_gene: TRBV7-8; len: 15; abundance: many; j_gene: TRBJ1-5; CDR3aa: CASSAHRGGGQPQHF; CDR3nt: TGTGCCAGCAGCGCCCACCGGGGGGGCGGCCAGCCCCAGCATTTT
d_gene: NA; v_gene: TRBV11-2; len: 15; abundance: NA; j_gene: TRBJ2-5; CDR3aa: CASSLDGGRWEKQYF; CDR3nt: TGTGCCAGCAGCTTAGACGGGGGGCGCTGGGAGAAACAGTACTTC
d_gene: NA; v_gene: TRBV5-1; len: 13; abundance: NA; j_gene: TRBJ2-7; CDR3aa: CASSPSEGGEQYF; CDR3nt: TGCGCCAGCAGCCCCTCAGAAGGGGGCGAGCAGTACTTC
d_gene: TRBD1; v_gene: TRBV5-1; len: 17; abundance: many; j_gene: TRBJ2-3; CDR3aa: CASSLGRDRASTDTQYF; CDR3nt: TGCGCCAGCAGCTTGGGCCGGGACAGGGCTTCTACAGATACGCAGTATTTT
d_gene: NA; v_gene: TRBV28; len: 12; abundance: NA; j_gene: TRBJ1-2; CDR3aa: CASSPGDHVYTF; CDR3nt: TGTGCCAGCAGCCCAGGGGACCATGTCTACACCTTC
d_gene: NA; v_gene: TRBV18; len: 13; abundance: many; j_gene: TRBJ1-5; CDR3aa: CASSGIRDQPQHF; CDR3nt: TGTGCCAGCTCCGGTATCCGGGATCAGCCCCAGCATTTT
d_gene: TRBD1; v_gene: TRBV5-1; len: 13; abundance: many; j_gene: TRBJ1-2; CDR3aa: CASGITGVTGYTF; CDR3nt: TGCGCCAGCGGCATAACAGGGGTTACTGGCTACACCTTC
d_gene: NA; v_gene: TRBV6-4; len: 16; abundance: NA; j_gene: TRBJ2-6; CDR3aa: CASSDTVSSGSNFLTF; CDR3nt: TGTGCCAGCAGTGACACAGTTAGCTCTGGGTCCAACTTCCTGACTTTC
d_gene: TRBD1; v_gene: TRBV12-5; len: 16; abundance: many; j_gene: TRBJ1-5; CDR3aa: CASGQPAGQINQPQHF; CDR3nt: TGTGCTAGTGGCCAGCCAGCGGGACAGATAAATCAGCCCCAGCATTTT